The entry that follows covers one T cell receptor beta chain sequence. Its antigen is not known. This CDR3 is 15 amino acids long. The germline V gene has CDR1 SEHNR and CDR2 FQNEAQ (reference sequence). With V trimmed by 5 bases and J by 1 base, 5 bases remained unmatched. These data originate in a study of neoadjuvant nivolumab and ipilimumab in lung cancer. Clones were sequenced by immunoSEQ multiplex PCR, and TCRdb holds only the in-frame ones, with some missing. The sample has roughly 4,000 clones; 88% are singletons. The study's findings and limits: Pretherapy blood TCR richness correlated positively with resected tumor richness.

V and J are TRBV7-9 and TRBJ1-5, with 7 positions matching TRBD1. The specimen was adjacent normal lung tissue, collected after neoadjuvant nivolumab, alone or with ipilimumab, at or shortly before surgery. The TCR originated in an adult with non-small cell lung cancer. CDR3 in DNA: TGTGCCAGCAGCCCCGGGACAGCGAGCAATCAGCCCCAGCATTTT. Protein product: CASSPGTASNQPQHF.